These 10 T cell receptor beta chains were sequenced from one sample in a study of cytomegalovirus exposure and HLA in healthy donors. The PCR ran on 60 Vbeta and 13 Jbeta primers. The method was immunoSEQ multiplex PCR; TCRdb's version includes in-frame clones alone and lacks a portion of them. The sample has 150,000 or so clones, around 83% seen once. The sequenced sample consisted of PBMCs. The receptor source for this set is a male donor in good health and CMV-seropositive.

This rearrangement joins TRBV19 to TRBJ2-7; 8 nucleotides line up with TRBD1. In germline, CDR1 is LNHDA, CDR2 SQIVND (reference sequence). V gave up 6 bases and J gave up 6 bases; unmatched junction bases: 7. The CDR3 runs to 13 residues. CDR3 in DNA: TGTGCCAGTAGACACCAACAGGGGGGCGAGCAGTACTTC. This sequence encodes CASRHQQGGEQYF.

The sample holds one count of this clone. This rearrangement joins TRBV19 to TRBJ2-3, with TRBD2 matching 11 bases. Germline assignment: CDR1 LNHDA and CDR2 SQIVND (reference sequence). The CDR3 is 16 amino acids. J lost 0 bases, V lost 7 bases, and 6 bases had no gene match. The CDR3 nucleotides read TGTGCCAGTAAGTTAGCGGGAGGGCCAAGCACAGATACGCAGTATTTT. Translation gives CASKLAGGPSTDTQYF.

J is TRBJ2-7 and V is TRBV5-8, with 7 bases that match TRBD1. Trimming took 2 bases from V and 4 from J; bases not matched to a gene: 15. Germline assignment: CDR1 SGHTS and CDR2 YDEGEE. This CDR3 is 17 amino acids long. The CDR3 DNA follows: TGTGCCAGCAGCTTCCAGATTTGGGACAGAGGATCGTACGAGCAGTACTTC. It translates to CASSFQIWDRGSYEQYF.

The chain employs TRBV6-6 and TRBJ1-5; TRBD1 might be the D (6 bases). Germline loops: CDR1 MNHNY, CDR2 SVGAGI (reference sequence). The V end was cut by 6 bases, the J end by 3 bases, with 15 bases between. The CDR3 consists of 15 residues. The CDR3 nucleotides read TGTGCCAGCAGCCCTACTGGGGGCGACAATCAGCCCCAGCATTTT. Protein: CASSPTGGDNQPQHF.

This chain links TRBV15 with TRBJ2-7; no firm D call. Trimming took 0 bases from V and 1 from J, leaving 4 bases between them. Germline loops: CDR1 LNHNV, CDR2 YYDKDF (reference sequence). The CDR3 sequence is 13 residues long. In DNA form, the CDR3 reads TGTGCCACCAGCAGAGATCAGTCCTACGAGCAGTACTTC. Protein product: CATSRDQSYEQYF.

This clone showed up just once. The V gene is TRBV28, the J gene TRBJ2-6; a weak D match, TRBD2 (6 bases). The germline V gene has CDR1 MDHEN and CDR2 SYDVKM. The germline V and J ends were trimmed by 2 bases and 3 bases, with 11 bases remaining between them. The CDR3 length is 16 residues. This chain's CDR3 is CASSLGGTFGANVLTF. Here the CDR3 DNA reads TGTGCCAGCAGTTTAGGCGGGACCTTTGGGGCCAACGTCCTGACTTTC. Full variable domain (remainder filled in from reference TRBV28 and TRBJ2-6): DVKVTQSSRYLVKRTGEKVFLECVQDMDHENMFWYRQDPGLGLRLIYFSYDVKMKEKGDIPEGYSVSREKKERFSLILESASTNQTSMYLCASSLGGTFGANVLTFGAGSRLTVL.

The chain recombines TRBV5-1 with TRBJ1-1; the D gene is possibly TRBD1 (5 bases). The CDR3 totals 13 residues. Trimming cost V 4 bases and J 8 bases, with 15 bases left between them. CDR1 and CDR2 (germline): SGHRS, YFSETQ. CDR3 amino acids: CASSEGRGREAFF. CDR3 sequence (DNA): TGCGCCAGCAGCGAGGGGAGGGGCCGGGAAGCTTTCTTT.

In DNA, the CDR3 is TGTGCCAGCAGTCCCCGAGAACAGTGGAACTACGAGCAGTACTTC. Its protein is CASSPREQWNYEQYF. V usage is TRBV2 and J usage is TRBJ2-7; D gene ambiguous. V was cut by 5 bases and J by 3 bases, with 17 bases left in between. The CDR3 has 15 amino acids. The V gene's germline CDR1 is SNHLY and CDR2 FYNNEI. Variable domain in full (rest from reference TRBV2 and TRBJ2-7): EPEVTQTPSHQVTQMGQEVILRCVPISNHLYFYWYRQILGQKVEFLVSFYNNEISEKSEIFDDQFSVERPDGSNFTLKIRSTKLEDSAMYFCASSPREQWNYEQYFGPGTRLTVT.

In its sample, this clone was seen once. The V call is TRBV18, the J call TRBJ1-2; 10 bases are shared with TRBD1. With 4 bases clipped from V and 7 bases from J, the junction kept 9 bases outside the gene matches. This CDR3 contains 15 residues. Per the germline V gene, CDR1 is KGHSH and CDR2 is LQKENI. In DNA, the CDR3 is TGTGCCAGCTCACTAACCGGGACAGGGGATCGTGGCTACACCTTC. It is translated as CASSLTGTGDRGYTF.

CDR3 sequence reads: CASSRVAGGGGELFF. CDR3 DNA: TGTGCCAGTAGTCGAGTAGCGGGAGGTGGCGGGGAGCTGTTTTTT. The genes are TRBV19 and TRBJ2-2, with 10 bases that match TRBD2. The germline V gene has CDR1 LNHDA and CDR2 SQIVND (reference sequence). Trimming took 5 bases from V and 7 from J; bases not matched to a gene: 7. The CDR3 runs to 15 residues.